This entry lists 23 T cell receptor beta chains sequenced from one sample in a study of CD8 T cells in ankylosing spondylitis. TCRdb analysed the 5' RACE reads with MiXCR anew, one entry per CDR3 protein. Seen here are 350,000 to 550,000 distinct CDR3 sequences, around 26% observed once, and the top ten hold 0.75% to 0.9%. Overall study results and limits: Ankylosing spondylitis blood appeared to carry a characteristic TCR beta motif of roughly eight highly homologous variants.

The antigens of these receptors remain unknown. The sequencing sample was made of blood, either unsorted or a sorted T cell fraction (not recorded which). These receptors were taken from a male donor with ankylosing spondylitis.

The rearrangement links TRBV29-1 to TRBJ1-4; D unclear. Trimming left V 7 bases short and J 6 bases short, with 27 bases between. This CDR3 has 17 amino acids. Germline-derived CDR1 and CDR2 are SQVTM and ANQGSEA. CDR3 protein: CSALFTNKAFSDEKLFF. In DNA, the CDR3 is TGCAGCGCCCTCTTCACCAACAAGGCATTCTCGGATGAAAAACTGTTTTTT.

The gene calls are TRBV7-2 and TRBJ1-3; D not resolved. This CDR3 has 14 residues. CDR1 is SGHTA, CDR2 FQGNSA, per germline. The V gene lost 10 bases and the J gene lost 2 bases, with 15 bases spanning the gap. The CDR3 DNA follows: TGTGCCATCTCGGCCCTCAGGCCTGGAAACACCATATATTTT. Protein product: CAISALRPGNTIYF.

This clonotype was seen only a few times. This sequence joins TRBV11-2 and TRBJ2-1; D is ambiguous. The V end lost 0 bases, the J end lost 10 bases, and 7 bases lay between the germline ends. The CDR3 has 12 residues. From germline, CDR1 is SGHAT and CDR2 FQNNGV. CDR3 nucleotide sequence: TGTGCCAGCAGCTTAGACACCTTAGAGCAGTTCTTC. Translation: CASSLDTLEQFF.

This clonotype was seen only a few times. This sequence joins TRBV6-2 or TRBV6-3 and TRBJ1-1, with D unresolved. The V gene lost 6 bases and the J gene lost 7 bases, with 3 bases spanning the gap. The germline CDR1 and CDR2 sequences are MNHEY and SVGEGT. CDR3 length: 9 amino acids. The CDR3 is CASRGEAFF. CDR3 sequence (DNA): TGTGCCAGCAGGGGTGAAGCTTTCTTT.

This clonotype was seen a handful of times. The chain has TRBV20-1 and TRBJ2-5, with 7 nucleotides matching TRBD2. The CDR3 runs to 13 residues. Germline CDR1 reads DFQATT; CDR2 reads SNEGSKA (reference sequence). V trimming: 3 bases; J trimming: 3 bases; junction bases outside the gene matches: 4. The CDR3 nucleotides read TGCAGTGCTAGGGATGGGGGGGAAGAGACCCAGTACTTC. Translation gives CSARDGGEETQYF.

V and J are TRBV20-1 and TRBJ1-1, with D possibly being TRBD1 (6 bases). Trimming took off 6 bases at V and 6 bases at J, with 14 bases between the two ends. CDR3 length: 12 residues. CDR1 and CDR2 from the germline V gene are DFQATT and SNEGSKA (reference sequence). The CDR3 spells CSATDSPAEAFF. Written as DNA, the CDR3 is TGCAGTGCCACGGACAGTCCCGCTGAAGCTTTCTTT.

There are a few counts of this clonotype. V and J are TRBV5-1 and TRBJ1-6; D call uncertain. V was trimmed by 1 base and J by 6 bases, leaving 8 bases between them. CDR3 length: 14 amino acids. The germline gives CDR1 SGHRS, CDR2 YFSETQ. CDR3 protein: CASSLRQPNSPLHF. The CDR3 DNA follows: TGCGCCAGCAGCTTGCGTCAGCCTAATTCACCCCTCCACTTT.

The chain recombines TRBV5-5 with TRBJ2-1; 10 bases match TRBD2. V lost 0 bases to trimming and J lost 5 bases; unmatched junction nucleotides: 2. Germline values: CDR1 SGHKS, CDR2 YYEKEE (reference sequence). CDR3 length: 15 amino acids. CDR3 region: CASSLEAGGHNEQFF. Written as DNA, the CDR3 is TGTGCCAGCAGCTTGGAAGCGGGAGGGCACAATGAGCAGTTCTTC.

The chain is built from TRBV29-1 and TRBJ1-2; 9 bases line up with TRBD1. V shed 7 bases and J 4 bases; nucleotides not matched to a gene: 7. Per germline, CDR1 SQVTM and CDR2 ANQGSEA. The CDR3 covers 13 residues. CDR3 in DNA: TGCAGCGGGGGGACAGGGTCTGTCTATGGCTACACCTTC. This gives the protein CSGGTGSVYGYTF.

The chain recombines TRBV20-1 with TRBJ2-2, with 8 nucleotides matching TRBD1. The CDR3 length is 14 residues. Germline V gene data show CDR1 as DFQATT and CDR2 as SNEGSKA (reference sequence). V lost 5 bases to trimming and J lost 4 bases; unmatched junction nucleotides: 6. CDR3 sequence: CSALTGEVTGELFF. DNA for the CDR3: TGCAGTGCTTTGACAGGGGAGGTCACCGGGGAGCTGTTTTTT.

The gene calls are TRBV5-6 and TRBJ2-3, with D hard to call. This CDR3 has 16 amino acids. V lost 4 bases to trimming and J lost 0 bases, with 15 bases between them. The V gene's germline CDR1 is SGHDT and CDR2 YYEEEE. The CDR3 sequence is CASSAYKRESTDTQYF. The CDR3 region has the DNA TGTGCCAGCAGCGCTTACAAGAGAGAGAGCACAGATACGCAGTATTTT.

This chain links TRBV6-2 or TRBV6-3 with TRBJ2-2, with D hard to call. The germline V gene encodes CDR1 MNHEY and CDR2 SVGEGT. The CDR3 sequence is 14 residues long. Between the trimmed V and J ends, which lost 0 bases and 6 bases, there was a span of 8 bases. The CDR3 protein is CASSYSLSSGELFF. Here the CDR3 DNA reads TGTGCCAGCAGTTACTCCCTAAGTTCCGGGGAGCTGTTTTTT.

CDR3 DNA: TGTGCCAGCAAGGGCTCATGGACTGAAGCTTTCTTT. Protein product: CASKGSWTEAFF. The V call is TRBV6-1, the J call TRBJ1-1; D is uncertain. This CDR3 is built from 12 residues. The V gene lost 7 bases and the J gene lost 5 bases, with 11 bases spanning the gap. Germline V gives CDR1 MNHNS, CDR2 SASEGT.

V is TRBV21-1 and J is TRBJ2-7; whether TRBD1, the table's D call, matches the DNA was not checked. TRBV21-1 constitutes a pseudogene. The CDR3 sequence is 15 residues long. The CDR3 sequence: CASSTSGTGLWEQYV. The CDR3 bases are TGTGCCAGCAGCACTTCCGGGACAGGCTTGTGGGAGCAGTACGTC.

The V gene is TRBV11-2, the J gene TRBJ2-1, with a tentative D call TRBD2 (6 bases). The CDR3 covers 15 residues. V was trimmed by 5 bases and J by 0 bases, leaving 11 bases between them. Germline V gives CDR1 SGHAT, CDR2 FQNNGV. Here the CDR3 DNA reads TGTGCCAGCAGCGGCGGGGTCCGCTCCTACAATGAGCAGTTCTTC. It specifies CASSGGVRSYNEQFF.

This clonotype turned up a few times. This chain connects TRBV19 to TRBJ2-1, with D perhaps assigned TRBD1 or TRBD2 (5 bases each). This CDR3 contains 13 residues. The germline V gene encodes CDR1 LNHDA and CDR2 SQIVND (reference sequence). Trimming pared 7 bases from V and 3 bases from J, leaving 10 bases between. The CDR3: CASMPGRYNEQFF. The CDR3 DNA reads TGTGCCAGTATGCCGGGACGCTACAATGAGCAGTTCTTC.

The table lists this clonotype with many counts. The gene calls are TRBV12-3 or TRBV12-4 and TRBJ2-2; D is possibly TRBD1 (6 bases). The CDR3 extends over 16 amino acids. The V gene lost 2 bases and the J gene lost 2 bases, with 12 bases spanning the gap. The CDR3 here is CASSLWTVGNTGELFF. The CDR3 DNA sequence: TGTGCCAGCAGTTTATGGACAGTTGGCAACACCGGGGAGCTGTTTTTT.

This clonotype was found a few times. The rearrangement joins TRBV12-3 or TRBV12-4 to TRBJ2-1; D unclear. V lost 1 base to trimming and J lost 0 bases, with 10 bases between them. The CDR3 runs 16 residues. CDR3 coding DNA: TGTGCCAGCAGTTTAGAACAGCTGAGCTCCTACAATGAGCAGTTCTTC. This codes for CASSLEQLSSYNEQFF.

This clonotype turned up a few times. This chain links TRBV20-1 with TRBJ2-2; the match to TRBD2 covers 12 bases. The V segment lost 0 bases and the J segment 4 bases; nucleotides outside the gene matches: 3. Germline V gene data show CDR1 as DFQATT and CDR2 as SNEGSKA (reference sequence). The CDR3 consists of 16 residues. The CDR3 nucleotides read TGCAGTGCTAGAGATCTAGCGGGAGGGCTCACCGGGGAGCTGTTTTTT. Translated: CSARDLAGGLTGELFF.

This clonotype is a singleton in its sample. V gene TRBV19 combines with J gene TRBJ2-1; D may match TRBD1 or TRBD2 (5 bases each). The V end was cut by 9 bases, the J end by 6 bases, with 18 bases between. Germline V lookup: CDR1 LNHDA, CDR2 SQIVND (reference sequence). The CDR3 length is 14 residues. CDR3 loop: CASSEWERGNEQFF. As DNA, the CDR3 is TGTGCCAGCAGCGAATGGGAGAGGGGCAATGAGCAGTTCTTC.

Only a few counts were recorded for this clonotype. The CDR3 spells CASRSTGTYEQYF. The DNA of the CDR3 is TGTGCCAGCAGATCCACGGGCACCTACGAGCAGTACTTC. This chain uses TRBV11-2 with TRBJ2-7; D gene uncertain. The V gene lost 6 bases and the J gene lost 2 bases, with 11 bases spanning the gap. CDR1 is SGHAT and CDR2 is FQNNGV in the germline V gene. This CDR3 has 13 amino acids.

This chain uses TRBV18 with TRBJ2-3, with D perhaps TRBD2 (5 bases). This CDR3 has 17 amino acids. Per the germline V gene, CDR1 is KGHSH and CDR2 is LQKENI. The V and J ends lost 0 bases and 3 bases respectively, with 16 bases between them. The CDR3 loop is CASSPPNRGPKTDTQYF. CDR3 nucleotide sequence: TGTGCCAGCTCACCACCAAATAGAGGGCCGAAGACAGATACGCAGTATTTT.

This clonotype turned up a few times. This chain links TRBV24-1 with TRBJ1-1, with a weak D call TRBD1 (6 bases). Trimming took off 12 bases at V and 7 bases at J, with 17 bases between the two ends. The length of the CDR3 is 12 residues. Germline loops: CDR1 KGHDR, CDR2 SFDVKD. The CDR3 DNA follows: TGTGCCTCCCGCCGGGGGGCGGGTGAAGCTTTCTTT. This sequence encodes CASRRGAGEAFF.